The rows below give T cell receptor beta chains drawn from one sample of a study of technical replicates of blood from several donors. Sequencing was performed with immunoSEQ multiplex PCR; in TCRdb, only in-frame clones are kept and a portion is missing. Of under 80,000 clones in the sample, roughly 89% are singletons; the top ten hold around 4.4%. The specimen sequenced was PBMCs. All receptors derive from a human donor in good health. Some clones in this sample may be carry-over from other donors' samples. Both conserved end residues are part of each CDR3. The D gene is left open where the match is weak. The size field is filled for only some rows; it gives once, few, many or a size class.

>TRBV5-4|NA|TRBJ2-1|NA
CASTRPSAYNEQFF
TGTGCCAGCACCAGACCCAGCGCCTACAATGAGCAGTTCTTC
>TRBV6-5|TRBD1|TRBJ1-1|NA
CASSCRDRPNTEAFF
TGTGCCAGCAGTTGCCGGGACAGGCCGAACACTGAAGCTTTCTTT
>TRBV19|NA|TRBJ1-6|NA
CASSIIGRNSPLHF
TGTGCCAGTAGTATTATAGGGAGGAATTCACCCCTCCACTTT
>TRBV7-9|TRBD1|TRBJ1-6|NA
CASSRTGQGPNSPLHF
TGTGCCAGCAGCCGGACGGGACAGGGACCTAATTCACCCCTCCACTTT
>TRBV27|TRBD1|TRBJ1-2|NA
CASSPNRRDRSGYGYTF
TGTGCCAGCAGTCCAAATAGGAGGGACAGAAGCGGCTATGGCTACACCTTC
>TRBV7-2|NA|TRBJ2-1|NA
CASTWRGGDNNEQFF
TGTGCCAGCACCTGGAGGGGGGGGGACAACAATGAGCAGTTCTTC
>TRBV7-6|TRBD2|TRBJ2-1|NA
CASSLEAGGPYNEQFF
TGTGCCAGCAGCTTAGAAGCGGGAGGCCCATACAATGAGCAGTTCTTC
>TRBV9|TRBD2|TRBJ2-7|NA
CASSVAGGREQYF
TGTGCCAGCAGCGTAGCGGGGGGGCGCGAGCAGTACTTC
>TRBV5-1|NA|TRBJ1-2|NA
CASSLDRVGGYTF
TGCGCCAGCAGCTTGGACAGGGTGGGAGGCTACACCTTC
>TRBV25-1|TRBD1|TRBJ2-7|NA
CASSDDRGIYEQYF
TGTGCCAGCAGTGACGACAGGGGGATCTACGAGCAGTACTTC
>TRBV11-2|NA|TRBJ2-3|NA
CASTPRAGFTDTQYF
TGTGCCAGCACCCCCCGGGCGGGGTTCACAGATACGCAGTATTTT
>TRBV13|TRBD1|TRBJ2-7|NA
CASGQGGNEQYF
TGTGCCAGCGGACAGGGGGGAAACGAGCAGTACTTC
>TRBV18|TRBD2|TRBJ2-1|NA
CASSGMGGSANEQFF
TGTGCCAGCTCAGGGATGGGGGGGTCCGCCAATGAGCAGTTCTTC
>TRBV7-3|NA|TRBJ1-1|NA
CASSSTPGEAFF
TGTGCCAGCAGCTCGACCCCGGGTGAAGCTTTCTTT
>TRBV4-1|TRBD1|TRBJ1-2|NA
CASSRGAGPQGTNYGYTF
TGCGCCAGCAGCCGTGGGGCCGGCCCACAGGGGACTAACTATGGCTACACCTTC
>TRBV7-2|NA|TRBJ1-6|NA
CASSSGYSPLHF
TGTGCCAGCAGCTCAGGGTACTCACCCCTCCACTTT
>TRBV5-1|TRBD1|TRBJ1-1|NA
CASSSTGMNTEAFF
TGCGCCAGCAGCTCGACAGGGATGAACACTGAAGCTTTCTTT
>TRBV7-2|TRBD2|TRBJ2-7|NA
CASSLVGTSGSYEQYF
TGTGCCAGCAGCTTAGTAGGGACTAGCGGCTCCTACGAGCAGTACTTC
>TRBV14|TRBD1|TRBJ2-3|once
CASSLRTGGADTQYF
TGTGCCAGCAGCCTCCGGACAGGGGGGGCAGATACGCAGTATTTT
>TRBV4-1|NA|TRBJ1-6|NA
CASSQDARLSSPLHF
TGCGCCAGCAGCCAAGATGCCCGACTGAGTTCACCCCTCCACTTT
>TRBV4-3|NA|TRBJ2-7|NA
CASSQDLGSYEQYF
TGCGCCAGCAGCCAAGATTTGGGGAGTTACGAGCAGTACTTC
>TRBV4-2|NA|TRBJ1-4|NA
CASSAPGQGNEKLFF
TGTGCCAGCAGCGCGCCGGGACAAGGAAATGAAAAACTGTTTTTT
>TRBV11-2|TRBD1|TRBJ1-2|once
CASSSTRDREDYGYTF
TGTGCCAGCAGCTCAACCCGGGACAGAGAGGACTATGGCTACACCTTC